The 24 T cell receptor beta chains given below trace back to one sample, sequenced in a study of PD-1 blockade in classical Hodgkin lymphoma. With no exception, relapse followed autologous stem cell transplantation in all patients, and brentuximab vedotin exposure varied. Measured with immunoSEQ multiplex PCR; TCRdb has only the in-frame clones, and not every one. Of roughly 150,000 clones listed, nearly 80% are singletons. This specimen was peripheral blood mononuclear cells (PBMCs), taken before the second cycle of nivolumab. These receptors all come from a human donor with classical Hodgkin lymphoma.

Remarks on this clone: The same CDR3 arises from other DNA sequences in this sample as well. The V gene is TRBV9, the J gene TRBJ2-1, with 12 positions matching TRBD2. CDR3 size: 15 residues. CDR1 and CDR2 (germline): SGDLS, YYNGEE. The ends lost 0 bases at V and 7 bases at J; junction bases unmatched: 2. CDR3 residues: CASSVGLAGVNEQFF. The CDR3 nucleotides are TGTGCCAGCAGCGTAGGACTAGCGGGAGTAAATGAGCAGTTCTTC.

The chain combines TRBV6-4 with TRBJ2-2; 8 bases are a match to TRBD1. CDR3 size: 15 residues. CDR1 and CDR2 from the germline V gene are MRHNA and SNTAGT. V was clipped by 2 bases and J by 1 base; unmatched bases: 0. CDR3 sequence (DNA): TGTGCCAGCAGTGACGGACAGGGGAACACCGGGGAGCTGTTTTTT. Its translation: CASSDGQGNTGELFF.

This chain connects TRBV19 to TRBJ2-1; D is possibly TRBD2 (6 bases). Per germline, CDR1 LNHDA and CDR2 SQIVND (reference sequence). The CDR3 sequence is 15 residues long. V was cut by 6 bases and J by 0 bases, with 12 bases left in between. The CDR3 DNA reads as TGTGCCAGTAGGTGGGACTTTAGCTCCTACAATGAGCAGTTCTTC. Its protein product is CASRWDFSSYNEQFF.

This chain links TRBV19 with TRBJ1-5, with 7 positions matching TRBD1. The V and J ends lost 6 bases and 7 bases, in that order; junction bases with no gene match: 6. Germline lookup yields CDR1 LNHDA and CDR2 SQIVND (reference sequence). CDR3 size: 13 residues. Here the CDR3 DNA reads TGTGCCAGTAGCAAACAGGGGAACCAGCCCCAGCATTTT. It is translated as CASSKQGNQPQHF.

This clone was seen a single time. The chain carries TRBV5-4 and TRBJ1-1; 8 bases fit TRBD1. CDR3 length equals 14 residues. Unmatched junction bases numbered 8, after V lost 4 bases and J lost 6 bases. CDR1 and CDR2 (germline): SGHNT, YYREEE (reference sequence). CDR3 loop: CASSPQGAVAEAFF. In DNA form, the CDR3 reads TGTGCCAGCAGCCCCCAGGGGGCCGTCGCTGAAGCTTTCTTT. Supplemented by reference TRBV5-4 and TRBJ1-1, the full variable domain reads ETGVTQSPTHLIKTRGQQVTLRCSSQSGHNTVSWYQQALGQGPQFIFQYYREEENGRGNFPPRFSGLQFPNYSSELNVNALELDDSALYLCASSPQGAVAEAFFGQGTRLTVV.

This clone was seen just once. The chain carries TRBV27 and TRBJ1-1, with D unresolved. Trimming shortened V by 5 bases and J by 11 bases, and 24 bases separated the two germline ends. Per the germline V gene, CDR1 is MNHEY and CDR2 is SMNVEV (reference sequence). The CDR3 loop spans 15 amino acids. The CDR3 sequence: CASSEITRTFKRAFF. The CDR3 DNA sequence: TGTGCCAGCAGTGAGATAACGAGGACGTTCAAACGGGCTTTCTTT.

The chain employs TRBV6-5 and TRBJ1-4; D is possibly TRBD1 (5 bases). Germline V gene lookup returns CDR1 MNHEY and CDR2 SVGAGI. V was clipped by 7 bases and J by 6 bases, with 12 bases between them. There are 13 residues in the CDR3. CDR3 bases: TGTGCCAGCACAATAAGCAGGGATGAAAAACTGTTTTTT. Translation gives CASTISRDEKLFF.

This clone appeared a single time. V is TRBV7-2 and J is TRBJ2-2; tentatively, D is TRBD1 (5 bases). The CDR3 runs 16 residues. Between the trimmed V and J ends, which lost 5 bases and 0 bases, there was a span of 13 bases. CDR1 is SGHTA, CDR2 FQGNSA, per germline. CDR3 nucleotides: TGTGCCAGCAGCCAGCTCTCACAGGCGAACACCGGGGAGCTGTTTTTT. Encoded protein: CASSQLSQANTGELFF.

The V and J genes are TRBV5-4 and TRBJ2-3; D ambiguous. Germline V lookup: CDR1 SGHNT, CDR2 YYREEE (reference sequence). The ends were cut back, 1 base at V and 2 bases at J, with 8 bases in the middle. This CDR3 region has 14 residues. CDR3 in amino acids: CASSLLSTTDTQYF. The CDR3, as DNA: TGTGCCAGCAGCTTGCTGAGCACCACAGATACGCAGTATTTT.

V is TRBV6-6 and J is TRBJ2-1; 10 bases fit TRBD2. This CDR3 spans 13 amino acids. Germline trimming cut 6 bases from V and 7 bases from J; bases unmatched to any gene: 3. CDR1 is MNHNY and CDR2 is SVGAGI in the germline V gene (reference sequence). The CDR3 sequence is CASRLAGENEQFF. CDR3 nucleotides: TGTGCCAGCAGGCTAGCGGGAGAGAATGAGCAGTTCTTC.

V is TRBV11-1 and J is TRBJ2-2; D remains ambiguous. The germline gives CDR1 SGHAT, CDR2 FQDESV (reference sequence). The CDR3 has 13 residues. Trimming shortened V by 3 bases and J by 3 bases, and 5 bases separated the two germline ends. The CDR3 DNA sequence: TGTGCCAGCAGCTTCGGATACACCGGGGAGCTGTTTTTT. Translated, it gives CASSFGYTGELFF.

This sequence joins TRBV18 and TRBJ2-5; the D gene is possibly TRBD1 (5 bases). V lost 6 bases to trimming and J lost 1 base, with 24 bases between them. The length of the CDR3 is 18 residues. The germline V gene has CDR1 KGHSH and CDR2 LQKENI. CDR3 bases: TGTGCCAGCTCTACCCAGTCGCCGAGACAGCTTATCCAAGAGACCCAGTACTTC. Residues: CASSTQSPRQLIQETQYF.

The sample holds many counts of this clone. J is TRBJ1-1 and V is TRBV9; possibly TRBD1 for D (5 bases). This CDR3 region has 13 residues. The V and J ends lost 1 base and 4 bases respectively, with 8 bases between them. Germline V gene lookup returns CDR1 SGDLS and CDR2 YYNGEE. The CDR3 nucleotides are TGTGCCAGCAGCGTAAGTGGGGGCACTGAAGCTTTCTTT. It is translated as CASSVSGGTEAFF.

The sample holds a few counts of this clone. The genes are TRBV2 and TRBJ2-3; no firm D call. Germline-derived CDR1 and CDR2 are SNHLY and FYNNEI. Between the trimmed V and J ends, which lost 6 bases and 0 bases, there was a span of 13 bases. The CDR3 totals 15 residues. The CDR3 DNA is TGTGCCAGCAGGGGAACAGATTCTAGCACAGATACGCAGTATTTT. It translates to CASRGTDSSTDTQYF.

Comment on this clone: A read error may be the cause here, since a much bigger clone is one base away. The CDR3 carries no conserved terminal phenylalanine or tryptophan, so it likely arises from a read error. V gene TRBV10-3 combines with J gene TRBJ1-5; no reliable D call. The V gene lost 0 bases and the J gene lost 0 bases, with 15 bases spanning the gap. The length of the CDR3 is 18 residues. Germline CDR1 reads ENHRY; CDR2 reads SYGVKD. The CDR3 DNA reads as TGTGCCATCAGTGAGTCGCTTTCATGGAGAAATAGCAATCAGCCCCAGCATCTT. The encoded protein is CAISESLSWRNSNQPQHL.

V usage is TRBV7-9 and J usage is TRBJ1-2, with a weak D call TRBD1 (5 bases). The CDR3 is 15 residues long. Per germline, CDR1 SEHNR and CDR2 FQNEAQ (reference sequence). The V gene lost 5 bases and the J gene lost 4 bases, with 17 bases spanning the gap. In DNA, the CDR3 is TGTGCCAGCAGCCCCGGGGGGTCTTTAGGCTATGGCTACACCTTC. It codes for CASSPGGSLGYGYTF.

The gene calls are TRBV9 and TRBJ2-5, with 9 bases identical to TRBD1. The DNA end favors TRBJ2-7, so the J call may be wrong. CDR3 length equals 15 residues. CDR1 and CDR2 from the germline V gene are SGDLS and YYNGEE. The CDR3 protein is CASSVGQGSFYEQYF. In DNA form, the CDR3 reads TGTGCCAGCAGCGTCGGACAGGGGTCCTTCTACGAGCAGTACTTC.

The chain employs TRBV28 and TRBJ2-7, with a tentative D call TRBD1 (6 bases). Germline V gene lookup returns CDR1 MDHEN and CDR2 SYDVKM. The length of the CDR3 is 14 residues. Trimming removed 2 bases from V and 7 bases from J, with 15 bases in between. The CDR3 spells CASSLAGVAEEQYF. The CDR3 DNA sequence: TGTGCCAGCAGTTTAGCAGGGGTGGCTGAAGAGCAGTACTTC.

The chain recombines TRBV6-1 with TRBJ1-1; D uncertain. The CDR3 extends over 14 amino acids. Germline lookup yields CDR1 MNHNS and CDR2 SASEGT. V gave up 3 bases and J gave up 0 bases, with 8 bases separating them. The CDR3 DNA is TGTGCCAGCAGTGAGGTCTTCATGAACACTGAAGCTTTCTTT. Translated, it gives CASSEVFMNTEAFF.

For the CDR3, the DNA is TGTGCCAGCAGCTTAGCGGGAGGGTCCTACAATGAGCAGTTCTTC. Its protein product is CASSLAGGSYNEQFF. The chain is built from TRBV11-3 and TRBJ2-1, with TRBD2 identical over 8 bases. This CDR3 region has 15 residues. CDR1 is SGHNT, CDR2 YENEEA, per germline. Unmatched junction bases numbered 0, after V lost 1 base and J lost 1 base.

The chain joins TRBV6-5 to TRBJ1-2; perhaps TRBD1 as D (6 bases). The CDR3 covers 13 residues. The germline V gene encodes CDR1 MNHEY and CDR2 SVGAGI. Trimming stripped 6 bases from V and 3 bases from J, with 11 bases between. The CDR3 here is CASRYGQYYGYTF. CDR3 bases: TGTGCCAGCAGGTACGGACAGTACTATGGCTACACCTTC.

The chain has TRBV6-6 and TRBJ2-7; 7 nucleotides line up with TRBD2. With 8 bases clipped from V and 2 bases from J, the junction kept 3 bases outside the gene matches. Germline CDR1 MNHNY, CDR2 SVGAGI (reference sequence). The CDR3 totals 12 residues. Here the CDR3 reads CASSGLTYEQYF. As DNA, the CDR3 is TGTGCCAGCTCGGGACTAACCTACGAGCAGTACTTC.

This clone came up a few times. This sequence joins TRBV19 and TRBJ2-3, with 10 positions matching TRBD2. This CDR3 has 14 residues. Germline values: CDR1 LNHDA, CDR2 SQIVND (reference sequence). V lost 2 bases to trimming and J lost 7 bases; unmatched junction nucleotides: 3. CDR3 nucleotide sequence: TGTGCCAGTAGTATAACTAGCGGGGAGAATACGCAGTATTTT. Its translation: CASSITSGENTQYF.

V is TRBV7-9 and J is TRBJ1-2; 8 bases are shared with TRBD1. The CDR3 is 13 amino acids. Germline V gene lookup returns CDR1 SEHNR and CDR2 FQNEAQ (reference sequence). V was pared by 1 base and J by 8 bases, with 3 bases of the junction left unmatched. The CDR3 reads CASSLVAGGGYTF. CDR3 DNA sequence: TGTGCCAGCAGCTTAGTGGCAGGGGGCGGCTACACCTTC. The whole variable domain, remainder taken from reference TRBV7-9 and TRBJ1-2, is DTGVSQNPRHKITKRGQNVTFRCDPISEHNRLYWYRQTLGQGPEFLTYFQNEAQLEKSRLLSDRFSAERPKGSFSTLEIQRTEQGDSAMYLCASSLVAGGGYTFGSGTRLTVV.